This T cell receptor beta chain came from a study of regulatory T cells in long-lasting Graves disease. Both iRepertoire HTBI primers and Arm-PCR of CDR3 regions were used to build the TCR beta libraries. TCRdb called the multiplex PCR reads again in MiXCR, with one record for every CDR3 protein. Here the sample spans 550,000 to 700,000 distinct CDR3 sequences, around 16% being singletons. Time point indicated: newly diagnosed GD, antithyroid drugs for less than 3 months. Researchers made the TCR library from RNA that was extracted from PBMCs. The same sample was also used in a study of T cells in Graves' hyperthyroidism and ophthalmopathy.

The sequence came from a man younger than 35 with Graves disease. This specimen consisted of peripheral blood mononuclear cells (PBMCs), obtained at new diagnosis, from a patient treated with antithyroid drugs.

The CDR3 region is CASRADEAYGYTF. CDR3 sequence (DNA): TGTGCCAGCAGGGCAGATGAGGCCTATGGCTACACCTTC. V is TRBV6-1 and J is TRBJ1-2; D gene unclear. This CDR3 has 13 residues. Deletions cut 6 bases from V and 4 bases from J, with 12 bases between. The germline V gene has CDR1 MNHNS and CDR2 SASEGT.